This T cell receptor beta chain was recovered during a study of follicular helper T cells after annual influenza vaccination. The CDR3 extends over 16 amino acids. V shed 3 bases and J 4 bases; nucleotides not matched to a gene: 3. CDR1 is SGDLS and CDR2 is YYNGEE in the germline V gene. The time point here: 2014-2015 season, pre-vaccination. Method: immunoSEQ multiplex PCR; TCRdb's copy keeps in-frame clones and lacks some. Found here are about 14,000 clones, approximately 84% of them singletons; the top ten hold 0.27%. The chain recombines TRBV9 with TRBJ2-2; 13 nucleotides match TRBD2. This clonotype was obtained from an adult who received the influenza vaccine. The sample in question was CXCR5- memory CD4+ T cells sorted from blood, obtained on the day of influenza vaccination. The CDR3 region is CASSGGLAGVTGELFF. CDR3 bases: TGTGCCAGCAGCGGAGGACTAGCGGGGGTCACCGGGGAGCTGTTTTTT.